This is a list of T cell receptor beta chains from one sample in a study of cytomegalovirus exposure and HLA in healthy donors. The repertoire was sequenced with immunoSEQ multiplex PCR; TCRdb's copy has only in-frame clones and lacks some. The table records roughly 170,000 clones, approximately 80% of them present only once. Material for sequencing was PBMCs. The receptor set was obtained from a man aged 25 to 45 in good health and CMV-seronegative. Both conserved end residues are part of each CDR3. D genes are given only for firm matches. A clone size is listed for some rows: how often the clone was seen (once, few, many), or a class if it is expanded.

-	-	TRBV19	TRBJ2-1	TGTGCCAGTAGTATTTCGGCAGGGGTGAAAAATGAGCAGTTCTTC	CASSISAGVKNEQFF
-	-	TRBV5-1	TRBJ1-2	TGCGCCAGCAGCAGCGACCAGTATGGCTACACCTTC	CASSSDQYGYTF
-	-	TRBV28	TRBJ1-6	TGTGCCAGCAGTTTAGGCGCGGGGGCGCATCTTTTCTCACCCCTCCACTTT	CASSLGAGAHLFSPLHF
TRBD1	-	TRBV27	TRBJ1-6	TGTGCCAGCAGCCGACAGGGGGATTCACCCCTCCACTTT	CASSRQGDSPLHF
-	-	TRBV7-9	TRBJ1-3	TGTGCCAGCAGCTTCTCAGTCTCTGGAAACACCATATATTTT	CASSFSVSGNTIYF
TRBD1	once	TRBV28	TRBJ2-1	TGTGCCAGCCTTGACAGGGTAGGGGCGAATGAGCAGTTCTTC	CASLDRVGANEQFF
TRBD1	-	TRBV5-1	TRBJ2-7	TGCGCCAGCAGCTTGGGGGGACAGACCTACGAGCAGTACTTC	CASSLGGQTYEQYF
-	-	TRBV7-8	TRBJ1-2	TGTGCCAGCAGCTTCCGGGACACCTCCTATGGCTACACCTTC	CASSFRDTSYGYTF
TRBD1	once	TRBV10-3	TRBJ2-7	TGTGCCATCAGTGAGACTCCGGGACAGGGGGCCTACGAGCAGTACTTC	CAISETPGQGAYEQYF
-	-	TRBV30	TRBJ2-7	TGTGCCTGGAGTGTACGGCAGGTTTTCTACGAGCAGTACTTC	CAWSVRQVFYEQYF
TRBD2	once	TRBV6-5	TRBJ2-7	TGTGCCAGCAACAGACTAGCGTGGTACGAGCAGTACTTC	CASNRLAWYEQYF